What follows is one TCR beta chain and its context. It has no known antigen specificity. No much larger clonotype is one base removed from it; base qualities were not supplied. The immunoSEQ Assay, a bias-controlled multiplex PCR, was used to amplify TCRbeta CDR3 regions from genomic DNA. The paper's processing steps were these. The number of nucleated cells in each sample was estimated from the amplification of reference gene primers within the assay. To quantify the absolute abundance of each unique TCRbeta CDR3 rearrangement, sequence reads were collapsed and filtered. Productive Simpson clonality was computed per sample as the square root of Simpson's diversity index over productive rearrangements. The table was pulled from immuneACCESS by TCRdb, which kept in-frame rearrangements only. Such tables lose some clones; where checked, under half of the loss comes from unresolved V genes, and the rest has no known cause. V and J calls and clone size are those listed in that table; D and trimming were worked out from the DNA. The sample table shows approximately 170,000 clones, and roughly 93% are seen once. The ten biggest clones cover approximately 5% of the sample.

This entry comes from a study of blood T cell repertoires in COVID-19 (dated by TCRdb to the early 2020s). In the study overall: The collaborator samples originated in the United States, Italy and Spain and spanned the acute and convalescent phases of COVID-19. Subjects who had been exposed to COVID-19, were actively infected with it, or had recovered from it provided the deeply sampled blood TCRbeta repertoires that made up the dataset. Sample metadata almost always included a de-identified subject ID, COVID-19 status, age in years and sex. The samples were drawn from two sources: the first 160 participants of the ongoing ImmuneRACE study, and 1,200 or so subjects contributed by 6 global collaborators. The repertoires were made available in a free public database intended to serve as a resource for research on the immune response to SARS-CoV-2. Where available, HLA class I and class II types were taken from metadata supplied by the sample provider and were not determined by assay-based typing. The prospective study material was composed of cDNA or gDNA derived from T cells, B-cell-depleted T cells, or PBMCs. What the research found in general, with its limitations: The amount of clinical and demographic metadata varied by source and participant and was provided uncurated.

In Seattle, one collaborating source enrolled patients while the infection was active and tracked those patients longitudinally over the course of disease. Collaborating institutions collected whole blood in K2EDTA tubes following their own protocols. Collaborator samples were shipped for TCRbeta analysis as frozen whole blood, isolated PBMCs, or DNA extracted from either sample type. The CDR3 measures 13 amino acids from cysteine to phenylalanine. Only the CDR3 portion is preserved as DNA: 39 bases, with reading frame beginning at the first base. Trimmed from V: 8 bases; trimmed from J: 5 bases; junction bases lacking a gene match: 5. In the germline V gene, CDR1 corresponds to SNHLY and CDR2 to FYNNEI.

Sequenced material: peripheral blood. Rearrangement joined TRBV2 to TRBJ2-5; the junction holds 10 bases that match TRBD1. This sequence originates from a man between 18 and 29 years old with COVID-19, enrolled during active disease. The CDR3 sequence is CASRDRGAETQYF. The sequenced DNA is TGTGCCAGCCGGGACAGGGGTGCGGAGACCCAGTACTTC.